This record concerns one T cell receptor (beta chain) sequence. Germline CDR1 is SGHTA and CDR2 is FQGNSA. The CDR3 length is 16 residues. The germline V and J ends were trimmed by 2 bases and 2 bases, with 10 bases remaining between them. It was with a sample-barcoded 5' primer and a J-beta primer mix that a second PCR of about 6 to 11 cycles was run. Researchers report that each sample yielded at least 2.5 million CDR3-containing paired-end reads. TCRdb analysed the 5' RACE reads with MiXCR anew, one entry per CDR3 protein. This sample has some 710,000 distinct CDR3 sequences, with about 20% found just once. These data come from a study of blood T cells in healthy people across ages.

This TCR was recovered from a man between 65 and 80 years old in good health. This chain joins TRBV7-2 and TRBJ2-6, with D maybe TRBD1 (5 bases). Sequencing was carried out using blood. As DNA, the CDR3 is TGTGCCAGCAGCTTAAGGTTAGGGGCTGGGGCCAACGTCCTGACTTTC. Residues: CASSLRLGAGANVLTF.